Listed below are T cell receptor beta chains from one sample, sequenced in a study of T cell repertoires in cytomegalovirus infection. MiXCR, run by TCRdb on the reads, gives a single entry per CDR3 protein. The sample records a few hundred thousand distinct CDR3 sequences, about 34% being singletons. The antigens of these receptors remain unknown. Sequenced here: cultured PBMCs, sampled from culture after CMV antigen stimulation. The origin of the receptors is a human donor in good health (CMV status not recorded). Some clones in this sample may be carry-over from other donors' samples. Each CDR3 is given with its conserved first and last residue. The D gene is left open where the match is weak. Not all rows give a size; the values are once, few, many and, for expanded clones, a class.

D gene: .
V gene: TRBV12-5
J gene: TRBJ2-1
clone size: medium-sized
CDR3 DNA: TGTGCTAGTGGTTTGGTACTATCAGGAGCTCACAATGAGCAGTTCTTC
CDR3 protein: CASGLVLSGAHNEQFF

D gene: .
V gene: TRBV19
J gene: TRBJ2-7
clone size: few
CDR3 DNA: TGTGCCAGTAGTGAACGACGGGGCTACGAGCAGTACTTC
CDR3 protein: CASSERRGYEQYF

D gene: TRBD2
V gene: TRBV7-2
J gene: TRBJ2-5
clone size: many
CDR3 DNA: TGTGCCAGCAGCTTAGGATTGTCTAGCGGGCAAGAGACCCAGTACTTC
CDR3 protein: CASSLGLSSGQETQYF

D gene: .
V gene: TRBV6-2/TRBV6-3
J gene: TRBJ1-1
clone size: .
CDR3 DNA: TGTGCCAGCAGTTGGGCTAAGGACTCTGAAGCTTTCTTT
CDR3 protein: CASSWAKDSEAFF

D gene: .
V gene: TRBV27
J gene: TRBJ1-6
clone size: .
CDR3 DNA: TGTGCCAGCAGTGCCCCCTATAGATGGGGGTTACTCCACTTT
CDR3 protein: CASSAPYRWGLLHF

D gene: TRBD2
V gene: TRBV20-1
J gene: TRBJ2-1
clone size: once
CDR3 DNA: TGCAGTGCTAGAAAATCTTCTAGCGGGAGTGGCAATGAGCAGTTCTTC
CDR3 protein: CSARKSSSGSGNEQFF

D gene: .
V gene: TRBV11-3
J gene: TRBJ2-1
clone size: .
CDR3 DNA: TGTGCCAGCAGCCCCGGGTTAGCGGCGGATGAGCAGTTCTTC
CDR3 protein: CASSPGLAADEQFF

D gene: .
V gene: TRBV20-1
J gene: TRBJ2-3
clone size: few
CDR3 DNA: TGCAGTGCTAGTGTAGAGAGCACAGATACGCAGTATTTT
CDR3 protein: CSASVESTDTQYF

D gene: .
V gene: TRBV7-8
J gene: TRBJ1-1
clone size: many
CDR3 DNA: TGTGCCAGCACCGATCCCCTTACAGGGTCCAACACTGAAGCTTTCTTT
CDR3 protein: CASTDPLTGSNTEAFF

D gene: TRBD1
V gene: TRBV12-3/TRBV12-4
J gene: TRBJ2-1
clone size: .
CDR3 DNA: TGTGCCAGCAACGAGGGGGCAGGTGAGCAGTTCTTC
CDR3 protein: CASNEGAGEQFF

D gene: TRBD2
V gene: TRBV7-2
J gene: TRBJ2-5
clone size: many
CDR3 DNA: TGTGCCAGCAGCTTATTTAGCGGGAGAGGTCAAGAGACCCAGTACTTC
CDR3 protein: CASSLFSGRGQETQYF

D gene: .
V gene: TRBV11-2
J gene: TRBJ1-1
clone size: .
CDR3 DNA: TGTGCCAGCCGTATTGACACTTCGAACACTGAAGCTTTCTTT
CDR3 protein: CASRIDTSNTEAFF

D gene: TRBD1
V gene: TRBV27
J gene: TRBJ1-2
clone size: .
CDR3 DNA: TGTGCCAGCAGTTCGTCCAGGACAGGGAACTATGGCTACACCTTC
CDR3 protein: CASSSSRTGNYGYTF

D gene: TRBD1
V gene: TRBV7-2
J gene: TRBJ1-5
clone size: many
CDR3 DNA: TGTGCCAGCAGCTTCAGGGGGAGCAATCAGCCCCAGCATTTT
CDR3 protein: CASSFRGSNQPQHF

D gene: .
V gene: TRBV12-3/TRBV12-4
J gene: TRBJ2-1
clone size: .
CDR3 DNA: TGTGCCAGCAACCCCGGGACATCTTACAATGAGCAGTTCTTC
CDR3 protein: CASNPGTSYNEQFF

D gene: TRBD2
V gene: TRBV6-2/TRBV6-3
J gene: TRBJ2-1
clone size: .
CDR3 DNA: TGTGCCAGCACCCCGGGGGGAGCGGGGAACAATGAGCAGTTCTTC
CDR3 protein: CASTPGGAGNNEQFF

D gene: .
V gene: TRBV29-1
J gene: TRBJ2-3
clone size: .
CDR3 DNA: TGCAGCGTTGTAACTCTCTGGGCGGGTAGCACAGATACGCAGTATTTT
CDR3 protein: CSVVTLWAGSTDTQYF

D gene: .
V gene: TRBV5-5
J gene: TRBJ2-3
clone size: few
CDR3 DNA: TGTGCCAGCAGTCCACGCCCCACCGCTACGCAGTATTTT
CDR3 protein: CASSPRPTATQYF

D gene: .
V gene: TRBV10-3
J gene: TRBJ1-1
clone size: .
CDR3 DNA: TGTGCCATCAGGTCCCTTTCCTGGGACACTGAAGCTTTCTTT
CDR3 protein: CAIRSLSWDTEAFF

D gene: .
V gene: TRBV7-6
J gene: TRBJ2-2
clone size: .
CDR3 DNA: TGTGCCAGCAGCCTAAGGGGTCGCCAAACCGGGGAGCTGTTTTTT
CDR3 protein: CASSLRGRQTGELFF

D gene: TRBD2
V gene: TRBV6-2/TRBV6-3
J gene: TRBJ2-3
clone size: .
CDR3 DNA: TGTGCCAGCAGTGGACTAGCGGGGAATACAGATACGCAGTATTTT
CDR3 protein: CASSGLAGNTDTQYF

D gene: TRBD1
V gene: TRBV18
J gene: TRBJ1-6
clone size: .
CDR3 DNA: TGTGCCAGCTCTCCACAGGGGGCCGGCCGACAATCACCCCTCCACTTT
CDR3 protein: CASSPQGAGRQSPLHF

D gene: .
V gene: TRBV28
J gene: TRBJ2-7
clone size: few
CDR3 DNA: TGTGCCAGCAGTACCGGGACGTTTGCCTACGAGCAGTACTTC
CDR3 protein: CASSTGTFAYEQYF

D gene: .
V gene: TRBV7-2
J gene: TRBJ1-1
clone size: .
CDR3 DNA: TGTGCCAGCAGCTTCGACAGTATGAACACTGAAGCTTTCTTT
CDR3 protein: CASSFDSMNTEAFF

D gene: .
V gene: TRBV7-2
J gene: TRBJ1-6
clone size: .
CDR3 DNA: TGTGCCAGCAGCTACTTTACCAACGATAATTCACCCCTCCACTTT
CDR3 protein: CASSYFTNDNSPLHF

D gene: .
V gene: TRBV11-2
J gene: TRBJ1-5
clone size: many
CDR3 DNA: TGTGCCAGCAGCTTAGATTCTGGGTATCAGCCCCAGCATTTT
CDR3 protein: CASSLDSGYQPQHF

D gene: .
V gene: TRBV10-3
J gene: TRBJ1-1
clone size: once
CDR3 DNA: TGTGCCATCAGTGAGATCGGGAACACTGAAGCTTTCTTT
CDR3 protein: CAISEIGNTEAFF

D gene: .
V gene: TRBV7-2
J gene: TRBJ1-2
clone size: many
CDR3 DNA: TGTGCCAGCGAGAGGGCTAACTATGGCTACACCTTC
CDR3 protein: CASERANYGYTF

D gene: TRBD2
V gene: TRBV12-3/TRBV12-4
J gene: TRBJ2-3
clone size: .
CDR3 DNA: TGTGCCAGCAGTTTGACAGCGGGAGGGCCGACAGATACGCAGTATTTT
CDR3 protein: CASSLTAGGPTDTQYF

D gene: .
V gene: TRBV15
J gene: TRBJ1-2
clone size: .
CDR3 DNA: TGTGCCACCAGCAGAGCGGCGGACTACACCTTC
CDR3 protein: CATSRAADYTF

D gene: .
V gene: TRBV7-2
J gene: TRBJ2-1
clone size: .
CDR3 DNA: TGTGCCAGCAGCCCCCGACAGGCGGGTGAGCAGTTCTTC
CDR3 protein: CASSPRQAGEQFF

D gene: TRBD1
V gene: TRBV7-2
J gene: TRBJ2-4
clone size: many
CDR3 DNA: TGTGCCAGCAGCCTGCGGCAGGGGGCGGCCAAAAACATTCAGTACTTC
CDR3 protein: CASSLRQGAAKNIQYF

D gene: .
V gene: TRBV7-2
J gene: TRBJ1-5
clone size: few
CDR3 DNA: TGTGCCAGCAGCCCCTTATCAGGCAACAATCAGCCCCAGCATTTT
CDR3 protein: CASSPLSGNNQPQHF

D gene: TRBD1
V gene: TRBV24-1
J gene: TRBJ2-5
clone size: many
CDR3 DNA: TGTGCCACCAGTGACTCCCCGAAGGGGGCCTGGGAGACCCAGTACTTC
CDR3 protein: CATSDSPKGAWETQYF

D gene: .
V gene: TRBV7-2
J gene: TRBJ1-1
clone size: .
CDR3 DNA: TGTGCCAGCAGCCCGGTCCTCCAGGCCATGAACACTGAAGCTTTCTTT
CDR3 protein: CASSPVLQAMNTEAFF

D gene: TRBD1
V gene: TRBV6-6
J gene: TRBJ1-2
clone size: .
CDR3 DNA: TGTGCCAGCACCGCAACGGAGACAGGGGGTGTCTATGGCTACACCTTC
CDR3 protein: CASTATETGGVYGYTF

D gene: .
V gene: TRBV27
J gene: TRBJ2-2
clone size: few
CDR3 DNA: TGTGCCAGCAGTTGGCAGGGACCGCAGGGGTTCGGGGAGCTGTTTTTT
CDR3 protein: CASSWQGPQGFGELFF

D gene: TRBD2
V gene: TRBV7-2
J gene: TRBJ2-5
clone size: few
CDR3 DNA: TGTGCCAGCAGCTCGTTTGGACTAGCGGGAGATGAGACCCAGTACTTC
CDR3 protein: CASSSFGLAGDETQYF

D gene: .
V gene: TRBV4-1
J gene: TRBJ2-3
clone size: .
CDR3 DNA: TGCGCCAGCAGCCAAGAGAAGAGCACAGATACGCAGTATTTT
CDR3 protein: CASSQEKSTDTQYF

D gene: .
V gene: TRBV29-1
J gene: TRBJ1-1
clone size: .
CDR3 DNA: TGCAGCGTCTCCCGCTCAGGGCTGAACACTGAAGCTTTCTTT
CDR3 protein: CSVSRSGLNTEAFF

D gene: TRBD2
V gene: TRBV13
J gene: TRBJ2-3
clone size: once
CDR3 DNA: TGTGCCAGCAGCCCTCTGGGGACTAGCGGGGTGCGAGATACGCAGTATTTT
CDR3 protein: CASSPLGTSGVRDTQYF

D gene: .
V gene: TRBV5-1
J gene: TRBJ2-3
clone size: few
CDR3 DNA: TGCGCCAGCAGCTTGGATGGGGTCCCGGATACGCAGTATTTT
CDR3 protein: CASSLDGVPDTQYF

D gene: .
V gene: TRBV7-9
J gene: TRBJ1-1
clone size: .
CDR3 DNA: TGTGCCAGCAGCTTCGGGGACAACACTGAAGCTTTCTTT
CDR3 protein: CASSFGDNTEAFF

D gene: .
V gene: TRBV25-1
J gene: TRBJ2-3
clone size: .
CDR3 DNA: TGTGCCAGCGAGGGAGATACGCAGTATTTT
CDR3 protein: CASEGDTQYF

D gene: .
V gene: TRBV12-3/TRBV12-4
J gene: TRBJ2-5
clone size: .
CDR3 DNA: TGTGCCAGCAGTTTCGTGAAGGGACAAGAGACCCAGTACTTC
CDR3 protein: CASSFVKGQETQYF

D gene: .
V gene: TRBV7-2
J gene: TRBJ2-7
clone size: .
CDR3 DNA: TGTGCCAGCAGACACGACACATACTCCTACGAGCAGTACTTC
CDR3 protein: CASRHDTYSYEQYF

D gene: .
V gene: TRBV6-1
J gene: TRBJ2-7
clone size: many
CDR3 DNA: TGTGCCAGCAGTTTCTGGGGGGACGGCTACGAGCAGTACTTC
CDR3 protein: CASSFWGDGYEQYF

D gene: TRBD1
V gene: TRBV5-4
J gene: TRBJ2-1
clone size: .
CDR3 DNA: TGTGCCAGCAGCCGGCAGGACAGGTTGTCCTACAATGAGCAGTCCTTC
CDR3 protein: CASSRQDRLSYNEQSF

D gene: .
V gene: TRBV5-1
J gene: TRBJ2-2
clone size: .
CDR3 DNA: TGCGCCAGCGGGCGGGACTTACTTAACACCGGGGAGCTGTTTTTT
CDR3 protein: CASGRDLLNTGELFF

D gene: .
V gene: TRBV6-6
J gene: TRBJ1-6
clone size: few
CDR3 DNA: TGTGCCAGCAGTTACCCGGAGGGGTCCCTCCACTTT
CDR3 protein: CASSYPEGSLHF

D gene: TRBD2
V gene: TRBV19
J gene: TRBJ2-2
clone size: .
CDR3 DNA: TGTGCCAGTATTAAACCGGGACTAGCGGGAGAAGGGGAGCTGTTTTTT
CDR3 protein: CASIKPGLAGEGELFF

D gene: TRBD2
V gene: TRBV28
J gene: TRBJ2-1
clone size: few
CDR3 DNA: TGTGCCAGCAGACTGGGACTAGCGGGCTACAATGAGCAGTTCTTC
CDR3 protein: CASRLGLAGYNEQFF

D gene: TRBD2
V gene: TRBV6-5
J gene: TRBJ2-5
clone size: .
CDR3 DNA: TGTGCCAGCAGTACCGGGACTAGCGGGGCTCAGTACTTC
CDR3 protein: CASSTGTSGAQYF

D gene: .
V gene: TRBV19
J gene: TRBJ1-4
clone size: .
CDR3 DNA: TGTGCCAGTATGGGCTATGATGTTAATGAAAAACTGTTTTTT
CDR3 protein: CASMGYDVNEKLFF

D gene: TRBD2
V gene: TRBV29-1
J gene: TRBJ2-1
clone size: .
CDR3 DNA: TGCAGCGTAGCGGGACTTCTCGACAATGAGCAGTTCTTC
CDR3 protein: CSVAGLLDNEQFF

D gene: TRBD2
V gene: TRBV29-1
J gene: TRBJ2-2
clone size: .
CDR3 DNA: TGCAGCGTCACCACGCTAGCGGTTAACACCGGGGAGCTGTTTTTT
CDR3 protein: CSVTTLAVNTGELFF

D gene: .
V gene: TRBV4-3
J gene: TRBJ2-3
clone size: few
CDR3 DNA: TGCGCCAGCAGCCAAGACTCGTGGTCAGATACGCAGTATTTT
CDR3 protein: CASSQDSWSDTQYF